This is a list of T cell receptor beta chains from one sample in a study of shared clonotypes between healthy human individuals. The method was immunoSEQ multiplex PCR; TCRdb's version includes in-frame clones alone and lacks a portion of them. Altogether about half a million clones are present, approximately 79% being singletons, with the ten largest covering roughly 12%. Sequencing was done on a sample of PBMCs. The receptors come from a woman between 40 and 55 years old in good health. Some clones in this sample may be carry-over from other donors' samples. Each CDR3 is given with its conserved first and last residue. The D gene is left open where the match is weak. Clone sizes are given selectively: once, few, many, or a class where the clone is expanded.

CDR3 DNA	CDR3 protein	J gene	clone size	V gene	D gene
TGCGCCAGCAGCTTGGCTCTTAGCGGGGCCACAGATACGCAGTATTTT	CASSLALSGATDTQYF	TRBJ2-3	NA	TRBV5-1	TRBD2
TGTGCCAGCAGTTACCTAGCGGGAGGAACCTACGAGCAGTACTTC	CASSYLAGGTYEQYF	TRBJ2-7	NA	TRBV28	TRBD2
TGTGCCAGCAGCTTAGGGGTGGGCGGCCGAGTTTTGGATGAGCAGTTCTTC	CASSLGVGGRVLDEQFF	TRBJ2-1	NA	TRBV7-6	NA
TGTGCCAGCAGCAGTGGGACAGGGAGTTTCCACGAGCAGTACTTC	CASSSGTGSFHEQYF	TRBJ2-7	NA	TRBV21-1	NA
TGTGCCAGCAGCTACCCTGGCGGGCGTTACAATGAGCAGTTCTTC	CASSYPGGRYNEQFF	TRBJ2-1	NA	TRBV7-9	NA
TGTGCCAGCAGTGAACTGCGGCAGGGCGAGGGCTACACCTTC	CASSELRQGEGYTF	TRBJ1-2	few	TRBV2	NA
TGCGCCAGCAGCTTTCCTTTAAAGCGGCCCCGCTCCTACAATGAGCAGTTCTTC	CASSFPLKRPRSYNEQFF	TRBJ2-1	NA	TRBV5-1	NA
TGCGCCAGCAGCTTGGCGACTAGCTCCTACAATGAGCAGTTCTTC	CASSLATSSYNEQFF	TRBJ2-1	few	TRBV5-1	NA
TGCGCCAGCAGCCAAGGACGGCAGGGTTGGTTCTTC	CASSQGRQGWFF	TRBJ2-1	NA	TRBV4-1	NA
TGTGCCAGCAGCTTAGGACCCCGAAATCAAGAGACCCAGTACTTC	CASSLGPRNQETQYF	TRBJ2-5	NA	TRBV11-2	NA
TGTGCCAGCAACCCCTGGCGGGAGGGCCTTGAAAAGCGCGAGCAGTACTTC	CASNPWREGLEKREQYF	TRBJ2-7	NA	TRBV27	TRBD2
TGCGCCAGCAGCTTGGGACGACTCCCCTACGAGCAGTACTTC	CASSLGRLPYEQYF	TRBJ2-7	NA	TRBV5-1	NA
TGCGCCAGCAGCTACCCGGGACAGGGGTTCTCTGGGGCCAACGTCCTGACTTTC	CASSYPGQGFSGANVLTF	TRBJ2-6	NA	TRBV5-1	TRBD1
TGTGCCAGCAGCCAGCTCAGGGGGCTGGGCGAAAAACTGTTTTTT	CASSQLRGLGEKLFF	TRBJ1-4	NA	TRBV14	TRBD1
TGTGCCAGCAGCTTAAGGACAGGACAATACAATGAGCAGTTCTTC	CASSLRTGQYNEQFF	TRBJ2-1	NA	TRBV13	TRBD1
TGTGCCTGGACTAGCGGGAGGGCCAGAGATACGCAGTATTTT	CAWTSGRARDTQYF	TRBJ2-3	NA	TRBV30	TRBD2
TGTGCCAGCAGCTTGGCCGGGACAGGGGTCTACGAGCAGTACTTC	CASSLAGTGVYEQYF	TRBJ2-7	NA	TRBV5-5	TRBD1
TGTGCCAGCAGTTTATGGGCAGGCTTCGGGCAGCCCCAGCATTTT	CASSLWAGFGQPQHF	TRBJ1-5	NA	TRBV27	NA
TGTGCCAGCAGTTTTGGGCTCCCTAGCACAGATACGCAGTATTTT	CASSFGLPSTDTQYF	TRBJ2-3	NA	TRBV28	NA
TGTGCCAGCAGCTTAGGGGGGTCAGACACTGAAGCTTTCTTT	CASSLGGSDTEAFF	TRBJ1-1	once	TRBV7-2	NA
TGTGCCTGGAGTGTGGGGCTCAGCACAGATACGCAGTATTTT	CAWSVGLSTDTQYF	TRBJ2-3	NA	TRBV30	NA
TGTGCCAGCAGGATACAGTACACGAACACCGGGGAGCTGTTTTTT	CASRIQYTNTGELFF	TRBJ2-2	NA	TRBV6-5	NA
TGTGCCAGTAGCCTGCCCCCGCCACTTGCTTTTAACCTTGGGAACACTGAAGCTTTCTTT	CASSLPPPLAFNLGNTEAFF	TRBJ1-1	NA	TRBV19	NA
TGTGCCAGCAGCTTAGCGGCGGGACTAGCGGGAGGGGGGACAGATACGCAGTATTTT	CASSLAAGLAGGGTDTQYF	TRBJ2-3	NA	TRBV7-2	TRBD2
TGTGCCAGCAGTTTTTTAGGGGTCACAGGGAAGGAAGAAAAACTGTTTTTT	CASSFLGVTGKEEKLFF	TRBJ1-4	NA	TRBV28	NA
TGTGCCAGCAGCTTAGAGGGACTTGCCCCCGGGGAGCTGTTTTTT	CASSLEGLAPGELFF	TRBJ2-2	NA	TRBV11-3	NA
TGTGCCAGCTGGACTAGCGGCCACAATGAGCAGTTCTTC	CASWTSGHNEQFF	TRBJ2-1	NA	TRBV6-6	TRBD2
TGTGCCAGCAGCCAAGCGGGAGGGCCGACAGATACGCAGTATTTT	CASSQAGGPTDTQYF	TRBJ2-3	many	TRBV11-3	TRBD2
TGCGCCAGCAGCACCACGGGGACTAGCGGGAGCGCAGATACGCAGTATTTT	CASSTTGTSGSADTQYF	TRBJ2-3	NA	TRBV5-1	TRBD2
TGTGCCAGCAATGAGGGACAGACAATCTCCTACGAGCAGTACTTC	CASNEGQTISYEQYF	TRBJ2-7	NA	TRBV2	TRBD1
TGTGCCACCAGCGGGGGACAGGCAACTAGTGAGCAGTTCTTC	CATSGGQATSEQFF	TRBJ2-1	many	TRBV15	TRBD1
TGTGCCAGCAGCCCTCCGGGTGACTCCTACAATGAGCAGTTCTTC	CASSPPGDSYNEQFF	TRBJ2-1	NA	TRBV5-4	NA
TGTGCCAGCAGTGAAGTGCAGACTAGCGGGATAATAAAGCAGTACTTC	CASSEVQTSGIIKQYF	TRBJ2-7	NA	TRBV2	TRBD2
TGTGCCAGCAGCTTATCGTCAATACTCGGAAACACCATATATTTT	CASSLSSILGNTIYF	TRBJ1-3	NA	TRBV7-8	NA
TGTGCCAGCAGTCAGGGATGGGGGAGCAATCAGCCCCAGCATTTT	CASSQGWGSNQPQHF	TRBJ1-5	NA	TRBV28	NA
TGTGCCAGCAGCTTGACAGCGGGAGGGCCGGGAGATACGCAGTATTTT	CASSLTAGGPGDTQYF	TRBJ2-3	NA	TRBV7-3	TRBD2
TGTGCCAGCTCACCACCGCTAGCGGGAGGCACCGGGGAGCTGTTTTTT	CASSPPLAGGTGELFF	TRBJ2-2	NA	TRBV18	TRBD2
TGTGCCAGCAGCCCACTAGGCTCCACAGATACGCAGTATTTT	CASSPLGSTDTQYF	TRBJ2-3	NA	TRBV27	NA
TGTGCCAGCAGCCCGGACAGGGGGCGCCCCGGGGATGAGCAGTTCTTC	CASSPDRGRPGDEQFF	TRBJ2-1	NA	TRBV5-6	TRBD1
TGTGCCAGCAGTTCCCCAGACAGGTGGTATGGCTACACCTTC	CASSSPDRWYGYTF	TRBJ1-2	NA	TRBV28	NA
TGTGCCAGCAGCGCAAACCCGGGACCCCCCACAGATACGCAGTATTTT	CASSANPGPPTDTQYF	TRBJ2-3	NA	TRBV9	NA
TGTGCCAGCAGCCCCCGGACAGGGCCCCTCTCTGGGGCCAACGTCCTGACTTTC	CASSPRTGPLSGANVLTF	TRBJ2-6	NA	TRBV9	TRBD1
TGTGCCAGCAGCCCGAGACTAGCGGCCCCCACAGATACGCAGTATTTT	CASSPRLAAPTDTQYF	TRBJ2-3	NA	TRBV9	TRBD2
TGTGCCAGCACCTACAGCTACGAGCAGTACTTC	CASTYSYEQYF	TRBJ2-7	NA	TRBV6-1	NA